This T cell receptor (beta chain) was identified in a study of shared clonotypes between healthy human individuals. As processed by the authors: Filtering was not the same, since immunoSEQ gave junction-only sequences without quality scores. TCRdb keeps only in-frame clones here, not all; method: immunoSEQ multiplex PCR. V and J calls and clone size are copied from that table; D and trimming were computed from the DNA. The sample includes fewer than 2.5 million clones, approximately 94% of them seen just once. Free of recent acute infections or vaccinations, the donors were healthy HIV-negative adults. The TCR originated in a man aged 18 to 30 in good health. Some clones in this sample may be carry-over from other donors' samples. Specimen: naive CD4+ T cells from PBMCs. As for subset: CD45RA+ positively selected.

The CDR3 region is CASSLMAAGRQQYF. In DNA form, the CDR3 reads TGCGCCAGCAGCTTGATGGCGGCGGGGCGACAGCAGTACTTC. The chain couples TRBV5-1 to TRBJ2-7; the D gene is possibly TRBD2 (6 bases). This CDR3 spans 14 amino acids. Trimming shortened V by 1 base and J by 8 bases, and 16 bases separated the two germline ends. CDR1 is SGHRS, CDR2 YFSETQ, per germline.